Presented here are 6 T cell receptor beta chains from one specimen sequenced in a study of memory CD4+ T cells and cytomegalovirus serostatus. Using immunoSEQ multiplex PCR, the repertoire was profiled, and TCRdb retains in-frame clones only, with some absent. The repertoire has approximately 61,000 clones, less than 85% of them found once; the top ten carry less than 0.6%. The sort gate was single viable CD3+CD4+CD8-CD45RO+ cells for memory CD4+ T cells. Sequenced sample: memory CD4+ T cells from blood. Every receptor here comes from an adult in good health and CMV-seronegative. Some clones in this sample may be carry-over from other donors' samples.

The rearrangement uses TRBV29-1 and TRBJ2-1; weak D call: TRBD1 (6 bases). Per germline, CDR1 SQVTM and CDR2 ANQGSEA. V was shortened by 7 bases and J by 9 bases, with 19 bases between the two germline ends. CDR3 length equals 13 residues. The CDR3 DNA follows: TGCAGCGCCAGGGGAATGGGAATAAGTGAGCAGTTCTTC. Translated: CSARGMGISEQFF.

The CDR3: CASSSMGGDQPQHF. As DNA, the CDR3 is TGTGCCAGTAGTTCGATGGGGGGGGATCAGCCCCAGCATTTT. This chain joins TRBV19 and TRBJ1-5, with TRBD1 as a possible D gene (5 bases). The CDR3 is 14 residues long. Trimming removed 5 bases from V and 5 bases from J, with 13 bases in between. The V gene's germline CDR1 is LNHDA and CDR2 SQIVND (reference sequence).

This clone was seen just once. The J gene is TRBJ2-3, the V gene TRBV5-1; 7 nucleotides match TRBD1. Trimming cost V 5 bases and J 2 bases; bases outside gene matches: 8. Germline V gives CDR1 SGHRS, CDR2 YFSETQ. The CDR3 has 15 residues. The DNA of the CDR3 is TGCGCCAGCAGGGGGGACAGCTTTATCACAGATACGCAGTATTTT. Residues: CASRGDSFITDTQYF.

The chain links TRBV20-1 to TRBJ2-7; no reliable D call. The CDR3 contains 11 residues. Trimming shortened V by 0 bases and J by 3 bases, and 3 bases separated the two germline ends. CDR1 is DFQATT, CDR2 SNEGSKA, per germline (reference sequence). The CDR3 region has the DNA TGCAGTGCTAGAGACAACTACGAGCAGTACTTC. Translated: CSARDNYEQYF.

The chain is built from TRBV7-2 and TRBJ2-5; a possible D gene is TRBD2 (5 bases). V shed 2 bases and J shed 3 bases, with 7 bases lying between them. The CDR3 spans 13 residues. Germline CDR1 and CDR2: SGHTA and FQGNSA. In nucleotides, the CDR3 is TGTGCCAGCAGCTTATATAGCGAAGAGACCCAGTACTTC. Translated, it gives CASSLYSEETQYF.

The genes are TRBV6-6 and TRBJ2-5; 12 nucleotides line up with TRBD2. Germline V gene lookup returns CDR1 MNHNY and CDR2 SVGAGI (reference sequence). This CDR3 is built from 14 residues. Trimming took 5 bases from V and 2 from J; bases not matched to a gene: 0. Here the CDR3 DNA reads TGTGCCAGCAGTCTAGCGGGGGGGCAAGAGACCCAGTACTTC. Translating it yields CASSLAGGQETQYF.